What follows describes a single T cell receptor beta chain. Its specificity is not known. In germline, CDR1 is KGHSH, CDR2 LQKENI. V dropped 2 bases and J dropped 1 base, with 11 bases sitting between them. The CDR3 runs to 15 residues. This specimen belongs to a study of T cells in narcolepsy. Study in general: Patients with NT1 or NT2 and healthy control donors were enrolled.

Whole-study results and caveats: Same-patient CSF and blood CD4+ T cell clonotypes included HCRT-specific and TRIB2-specific autoreactive ones.

Assay: immunoSEQ multiplex PCR; the TCRdb copy retains only in-frame clones and omits some. The sample consists of 25,000 to 35,000 clones, roughly 87% of them appearing once. Sequenced sample: CD45RA- memory CD4+ T cells from PBMCs. The sequence came from a human donor with narcolepsy. J is TRBJ1-1 and V is TRBV18; D is unclear. The CDR3 DNA reads as TGTGCCAGCTCACCATACCCTTTAAGGAACACTGAAGCTTTCTTT. Its protein product is CASSPYPLRNTEAFF.